By share of the sample, the clone carrying this TCR beta chain is large. The sample comes from a study of sequential checkpoint blockade in melanoma. From germline, CDR1 is SGHAT and CDR2 FQNNGV. The CDR3 spans 18 residues. With V trimmed by 3 bases and J by 5 bases, 14 bases remained unmatched. Treatment specified: randomized to nivolumab then ipilimumab (arm A) or the reverse (arm B). DNA-damaging chemotherapy had not been given to any patient beforehand. Produced via immunoSEQ multiplex PCR; TCRdb's table is partial and in-frame only. The data show approximately 10,000 clones, with approximately 72% seen just once and approximately 10% held by the top ten.

Sequences were derived from CD8+ T cells sorted from blood (inferred from file names), sampled from a patient given nivolumab and ipilimumab in sequence. This TCR was sampled from a human donor with melanoma. V is TRBV11-2 and J is TRBJ2-2; 8 positions match TRBD2. The CDR3 DNA follows: TGTGCCAGCAGCTTTCCTGACACCGGGACTAGGGGGACCGGGGAGCTGTTTTTT. As protein: CASSFPDTGTRGTGELFF.